A selection of T cell receptor beta chains follows, all from one sample in a study of a mutant IDH1 vaccine in newly diagnosed glioma. Here immunoSEQ multiplex PCR was the method, and the copy in TCRdb shows in-frame clones only, minus some. The repertoire holds under 45,000 clones, with around 85% as singletons. No antigen is known for these receptors. The sample here was PBMCs, taken from a glioma patient whose treatment included an IDH1 peptide vaccine. The source of these receptors is a woman under 30 with glioma. Some clones in this sample may be carry-over from other donors' samples. CDR3s include the opening cysteine and the closing phenylalanine or tryptophan. The order of the fields is clone size, J gene, D gene, V gene, CDR3 DNA, CDR3 protein. The D gene is left open where the match is weak. Clone size is shown for a subset of rows, as once, few, many or a class of expanded clone.

.	TRBJ2-7	.	TRBV7-2	TGTGCCAGCAGCCCCCCCTCCTACGAGCAGTACTTC	CASSPPSYEQYF
.	TRBJ1-1	.	TRBV5-6	TGTGCCAGCAGGGATGGAGCAGGGAGTTACACTGAAGCTTTCTTT	CASRDGAGSYTEAFF
.	TRBJ2-3	.	TRBV27	TGTGCCAGCAGTCTGTCGGACCATACGCAGTATTTT	CASSLSDHTQYF
.	TRBJ1-5	TRBD1	TRBV7-9	TGTGCCAGCAGCGAGGGGACAGGAGGAAATCAGCCCCAGCATTTT	CASSEGTGGNQPQHF
.	TRBJ2-7	TRBD1	TRBV6-1	TGTGCCAGCAGTGAAGGGGACAGGGAAACTGAGCAGTACTTC	CASSEGDRETEQYF
.	TRBJ2-5	TRBD2	TRBV2	TGTGCCAGCAGTGTACTAGCGGGGGGGCTGGAGACCCAGTACTTC	CASSVLAGGLETQYF
.	TRBJ2-5	.	TRBV11-3	TGTGCCAGCAGCTTAGATAGCGGAGTAGGGGAGACCCAGTACTTC	CASSLDSGVGETQYF
.	TRBJ1-1	.	TRBV2	TGTGCCAGCAGTGAGGTAGGCCCCGGGCTGAACACTGAAGCTTTCTTT	CASSEVGPGLNTEAFF
.	TRBJ1-2	.	TRBV2	TGTGCCAGCAGTGAAGTCAAGGGCTTTGGTTACACCTTC	CASSEVKGFGYTF
.	TRBJ1-2	.	TRBV30	TGTGCCTGGAGTACTCCGCACAACGCCCGACGGAACTATGGCTACACCTTC	CAWSTPHNARRNYGYTF
.	TRBJ2-7	.	TRBV5-6	TGTGCCAGCAGCTTCACGGTCTTCAGAGAGCAGTACTTC	CASSFTVFREQYF
.	TRBJ1-1	.	TRBV27	TGTGCCAGCAGTTTTGGGGGAATGGGGAACACTGAAGCTTTCTTT	CASSFGGMGNTEAFF
.	TRBJ2-5	.	TRBV6-6	TGTGCCAGCAGTTACTCGACCTTTCAAGAGACCCAGTACTTC	CASSYSTFQETQYF
.	TRBJ1-2	.	TRBV4-2	TGTGCCAGCAGCCAAGGTAAGGGCCCCGAGGACTATGGCTACACCTTC	CASSQGKGPEDYGYTF
.	TRBJ2-1	TRBD2	TRBV15	TGTGCCACCAGCACTAGCGGGACCTACAATGAGCAGTTCTTC	CATSTSGTYNEQFF
once	TRBJ2-1	TRBD2	TRBV5-1	TGCGCCAGCAGCTCGGGACTAGCGGGCTCCAATGAGCAGTTCTTC	CASSSGLAGSNEQFF
.	TRBJ1-6	.	TRBV2	TGTGCCAGCATTCTCTTGCTGGGGTCACCCCTCCACTTT	CASILLLGSPLHF
.	TRBJ1-5	TRBD1	TRBV5-1	TGCGCCAGCAGCTTGGTGGCAGGGGGCTCGGGACAGCCCCAGCATTTT	CASSLVAGGSGQPQHF
.	TRBJ2-1	.	TRBV5-1	TGCGCCAGCAGCTTGGGGCAGTCCTCCTACAATGAGCAGTTCTTC	CASSLGQSSYNEQFF
few	TRBJ1-5	.	TRBV29-1	TGCAGCGTTGACAGGGAAATAGAGGGTGGCTTTCAGCCCCAGCATTTT	CSVDREIEGGFQPQHF
.	TRBJ2-7	.	TRBV5-1	TGCGCCAGCAGCTTGGAGGGGCTGACCAGCAAACCCTACGAGCAGTACTTC	CASSLEGLTSKPYEQYF
.	TRBJ2-7	.	TRBV7-2	TGTGCCAGCAGCTCCACGGGGAATTATCCCTACGAGCAGTACTTC	CASSSTGNYPYEQYF
few	TRBJ1-1	.	TRBV10-1	TGCGCCAGCAGTGAGTCTTCGGGAAGAGCTTTCTTT	CASSESSGRAFF
.	TRBJ2-1	TRBD2	TRBV29-1	TGCAGCGTCGTGAGGGAGGGCTCCTACAATGAGCAGTTCTTC	CSVVREGSYNEQFF